This T cell receptor (beta chain) came from a study of read filtering for tumor transcriptome and immune sequencing. About the study: 8 patients were R-ISS I, 16 were R-ISS II, 6 or 7 were R-ISS III.

This clonotype was seen a handful of times. Its matching antigen is unknown. The CDR3 runs 15 residues. Germline V gene sequence: CDR1 SGHTA, CDR2 FQGNSA. The V gene end was trimmed by 5 bases and the J gene end by 5 bases; junction bases not matched to a gene: 6. From approximately 430 ng of RNA, a library with molecular barcoded alpha/delta and beta/gamma adaptors was made. TCRdb itself ran the reads through MiXCR, one entry per CDR3 protein. The sample yields roughly 60,000 distinct CDR3 sequences, less than 25% seen once. Study-wide points: Even smaller IR-seq throughput identified most shared clonotypes. In IR-seq, single-read clonotypes were 70% to 85% of clonotypes but 3.5% to 4% of reads. Sorted CD138-negative bone marrow cells were not purified T cells.

The TCR was taken from a donor at least 40 years old with multiple myeloma. Sequences were obtained from a population of CD138-negative cells sorted from bone marrow. This chain uses TRBV7-2 with TRBJ2-1; 10 nucleotides line up with TRBD1. DNA of the CDR3: TGTGCCAGCAGCCATCGGGACAGGGGAAACAATGAGCAGTTCTTC. Its protein is CASSHRDRGNNEQFF.